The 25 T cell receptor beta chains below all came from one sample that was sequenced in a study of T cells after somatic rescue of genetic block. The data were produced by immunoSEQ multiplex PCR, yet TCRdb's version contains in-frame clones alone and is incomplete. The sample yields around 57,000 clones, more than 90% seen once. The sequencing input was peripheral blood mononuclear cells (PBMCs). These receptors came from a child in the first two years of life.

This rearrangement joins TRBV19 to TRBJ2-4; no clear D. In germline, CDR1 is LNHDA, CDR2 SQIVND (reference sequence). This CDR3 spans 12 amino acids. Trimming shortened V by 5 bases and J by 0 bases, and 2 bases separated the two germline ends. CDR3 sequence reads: CASSLAKNIQYF. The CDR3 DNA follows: TGTGCCAGTAGTTTAGCCAAAAACATTCAGTACTTC.

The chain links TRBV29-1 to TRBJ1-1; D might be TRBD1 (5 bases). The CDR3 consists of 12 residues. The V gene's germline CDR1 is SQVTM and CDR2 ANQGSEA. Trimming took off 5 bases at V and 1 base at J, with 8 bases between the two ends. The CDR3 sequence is CSVFTGNTEAFF. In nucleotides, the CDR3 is TGCAGCGTTTTCACAGGGAACACTGAAGCTTTCTTT.

This CDR3 reads CASSQTPTSGSGTDTQYF. The DNA of the CDR3 is TGCGCCAGCAGCCAGACCCCTACTAGCGGGAGTGGCACAGATACGCAGTATTTT. The J gene is TRBJ2-3, the V gene TRBV4-3; TRBD2 aligns across 11 bases. CDR1 is LGHNA and CDR2 is YSLEER in the germline V gene. With V trimmed by 3 bases and J by 1 base, 9 bases remained unmatched. The CDR3 runs to 18 residues.

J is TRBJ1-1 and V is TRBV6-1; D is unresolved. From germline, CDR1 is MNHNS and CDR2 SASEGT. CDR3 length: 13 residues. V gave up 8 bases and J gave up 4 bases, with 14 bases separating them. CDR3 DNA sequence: TGTGCCAGCCCCGGACGGGAGGGCACTGAAGCTTTCTTT. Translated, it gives CASPGREGTEAFF.

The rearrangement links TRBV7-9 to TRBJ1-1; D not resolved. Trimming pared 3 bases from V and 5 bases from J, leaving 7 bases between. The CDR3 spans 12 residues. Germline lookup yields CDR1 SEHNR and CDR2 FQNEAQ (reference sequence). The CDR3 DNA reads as TGTGCCAGCAGCTTTATCGGGACTGAAGCTTTCTTT. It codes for CASSFIGTEAFF.

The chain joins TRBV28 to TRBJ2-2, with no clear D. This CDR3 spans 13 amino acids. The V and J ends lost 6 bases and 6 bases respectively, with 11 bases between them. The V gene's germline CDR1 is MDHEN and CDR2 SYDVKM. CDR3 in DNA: TGTGCCAGCAGGCTGGATGGGCCCGGGGAGCTGTTTTTT. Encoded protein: CASRLDGPGELFF.

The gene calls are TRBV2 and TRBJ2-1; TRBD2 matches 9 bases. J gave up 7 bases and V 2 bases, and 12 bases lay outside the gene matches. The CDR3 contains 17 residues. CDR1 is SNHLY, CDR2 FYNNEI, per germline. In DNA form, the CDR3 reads TGTGCCAGCAGTGAAAATTTAGGCGGGAGGGCAATGAATGAGCAGTTCTTC. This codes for CASSENLGGRAMNEQFF.

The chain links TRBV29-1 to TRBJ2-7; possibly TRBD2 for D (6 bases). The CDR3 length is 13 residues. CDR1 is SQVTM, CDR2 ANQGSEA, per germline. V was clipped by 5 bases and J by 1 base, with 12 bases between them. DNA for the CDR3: TGCAGCGTTCCGGGACTGGAATCCTACGAGCAGTACTTC. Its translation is CSVPGLESYEQYF.

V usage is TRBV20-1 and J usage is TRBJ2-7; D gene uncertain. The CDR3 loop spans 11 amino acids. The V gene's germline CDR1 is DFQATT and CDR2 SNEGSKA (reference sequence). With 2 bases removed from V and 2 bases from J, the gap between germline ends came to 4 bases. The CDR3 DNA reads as TGCAGTGCTAGACAAACCTACGAGCAGTACTTC. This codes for CSARQTYEQYF.

The CDR3 spells CASSYSGELFF. CDR3 nucleotides: TGTGCCAGTAGTTATTCCGGGGAGCTGTTTTTT. J is TRBJ2-2 and V is TRBV19; no clear D gene. This CDR3 contains 11 residues. Germline V gene data show CDR1 as LNHDA and CDR2 as SQIVND (reference sequence). V was clipped by 5 bases and J by 6 bases, with 4 bases between them.

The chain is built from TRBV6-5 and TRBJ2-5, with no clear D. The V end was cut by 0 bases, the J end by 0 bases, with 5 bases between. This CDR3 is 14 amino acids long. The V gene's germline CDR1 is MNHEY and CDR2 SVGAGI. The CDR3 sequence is CASSYSNYQETQYF. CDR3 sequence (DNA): TGTGCCAGCAGTTACTCGAACTACCAAGAGACCCAGTACTTC.

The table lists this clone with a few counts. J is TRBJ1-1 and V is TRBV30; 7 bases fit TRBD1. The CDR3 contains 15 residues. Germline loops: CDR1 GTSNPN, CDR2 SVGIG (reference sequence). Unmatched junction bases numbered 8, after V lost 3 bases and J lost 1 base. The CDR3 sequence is CAWRETGRGNTEAFF. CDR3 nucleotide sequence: TGTGCCTGGAGGGAGACAGGGAGAGGGAACACTGAAGCTTTCTTT.

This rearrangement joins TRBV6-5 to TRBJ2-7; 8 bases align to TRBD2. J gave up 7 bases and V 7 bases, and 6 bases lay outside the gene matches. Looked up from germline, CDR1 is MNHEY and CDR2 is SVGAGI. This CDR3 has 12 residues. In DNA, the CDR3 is TGTGCCAGCACGGGAGGGCCGGAGGAGCAGTACTTC. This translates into CASTGGPEEQYF.

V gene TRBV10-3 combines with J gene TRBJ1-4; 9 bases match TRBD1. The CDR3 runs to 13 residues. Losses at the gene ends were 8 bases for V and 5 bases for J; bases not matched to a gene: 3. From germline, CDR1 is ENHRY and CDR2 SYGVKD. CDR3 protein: CAIATGGNEKLFF. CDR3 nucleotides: TGTGCCATCGCAACAGGGGGCAATGAAAAACTGTTTTTT.

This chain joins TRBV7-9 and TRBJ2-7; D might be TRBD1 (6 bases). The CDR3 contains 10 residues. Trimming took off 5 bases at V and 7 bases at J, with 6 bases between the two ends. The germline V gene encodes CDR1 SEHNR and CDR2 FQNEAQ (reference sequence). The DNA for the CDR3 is TGTGCCAGCAGCGACAGGGAGCAGTACTTC. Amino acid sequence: CASSDREQYF.

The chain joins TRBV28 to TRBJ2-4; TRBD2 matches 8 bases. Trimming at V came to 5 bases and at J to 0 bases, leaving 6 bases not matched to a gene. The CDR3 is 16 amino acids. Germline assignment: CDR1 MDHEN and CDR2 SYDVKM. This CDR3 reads CASSPRLAGAKNIQYF. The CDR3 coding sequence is TGTGCCAGCAGTCCCCGGCTAGCGGGAGCCAAAAACATTCAGTACTTC.

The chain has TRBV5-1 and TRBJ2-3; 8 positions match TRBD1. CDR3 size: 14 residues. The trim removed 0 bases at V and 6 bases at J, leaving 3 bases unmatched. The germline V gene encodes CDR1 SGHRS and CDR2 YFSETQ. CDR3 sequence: CASSLGQGMDTQYF. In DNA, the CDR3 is TGCGCCAGCAGCTTGGGACAGGGGATGGATACGCAGTATTTT.

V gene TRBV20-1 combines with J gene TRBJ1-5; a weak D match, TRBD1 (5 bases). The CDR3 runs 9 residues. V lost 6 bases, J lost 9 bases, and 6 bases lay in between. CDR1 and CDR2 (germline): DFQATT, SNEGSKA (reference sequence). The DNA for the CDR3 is TGCAGTGCGGGGCGGCCCCAGCATTTT. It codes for CSAGRPQHF.

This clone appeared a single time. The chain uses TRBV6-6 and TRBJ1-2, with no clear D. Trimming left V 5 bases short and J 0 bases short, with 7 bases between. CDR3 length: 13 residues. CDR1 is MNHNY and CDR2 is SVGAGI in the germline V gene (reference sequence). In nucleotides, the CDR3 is TGTGCCAGCAGTCCAACTGCTAACTATGGCTACACCTTC. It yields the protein CASSPTANYGYTF.

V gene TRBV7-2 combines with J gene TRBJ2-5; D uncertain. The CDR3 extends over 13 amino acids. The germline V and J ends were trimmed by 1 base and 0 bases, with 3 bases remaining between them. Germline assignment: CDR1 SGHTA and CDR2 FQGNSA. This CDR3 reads CASSLGDQETQYF. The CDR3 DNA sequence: TGTGCCAGCAGCTTAGGGGACCAAGAGACCCAGTACTTC. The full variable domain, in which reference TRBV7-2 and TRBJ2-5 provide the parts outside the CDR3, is GAGVSQSPSNKVTEKGKDVELRCDPISGHTALYWYRQSLGQGLEFLIYFQGNSAPDKSGLPSDRFSAERTGGSVSTLTIQRTQQEDSAVYLCASSLGDQETQYFGPGTRLLVL.

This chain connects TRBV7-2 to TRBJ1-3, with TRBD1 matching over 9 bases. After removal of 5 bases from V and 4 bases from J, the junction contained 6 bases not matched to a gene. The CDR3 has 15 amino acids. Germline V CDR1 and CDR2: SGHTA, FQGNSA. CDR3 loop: CASSLGTGMGNTIYF. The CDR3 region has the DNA TGTGCCAGCAGCCTAGGGACAGGGATGGGAAACACCATATATTTT.

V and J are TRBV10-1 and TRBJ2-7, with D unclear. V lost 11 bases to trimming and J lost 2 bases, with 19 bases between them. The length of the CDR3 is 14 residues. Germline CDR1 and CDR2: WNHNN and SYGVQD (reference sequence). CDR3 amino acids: CASAWGTQPYEQYF. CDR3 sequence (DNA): TGCGCCTCCGCCTGGGGAACGCAACCCTACGAGCAGTACTTC.

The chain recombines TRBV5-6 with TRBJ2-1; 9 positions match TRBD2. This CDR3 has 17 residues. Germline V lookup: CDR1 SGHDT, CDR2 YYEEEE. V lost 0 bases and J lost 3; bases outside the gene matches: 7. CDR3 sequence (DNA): TGTGCCAGCAGCTTGGCCAAAGTGCGGGAGGGCTACAATGAGCAGTTCTTC. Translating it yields CASSLAKVREGYNEQFF.

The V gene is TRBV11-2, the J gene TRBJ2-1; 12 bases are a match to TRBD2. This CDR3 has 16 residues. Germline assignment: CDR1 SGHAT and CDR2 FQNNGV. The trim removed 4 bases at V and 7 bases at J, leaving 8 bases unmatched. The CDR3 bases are TGTGCCAGCAGCTGGACTAGCGGGATTAGAAGTAATGAGCAGTTCTTC. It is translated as CASSWTSGIRSNEQFF.

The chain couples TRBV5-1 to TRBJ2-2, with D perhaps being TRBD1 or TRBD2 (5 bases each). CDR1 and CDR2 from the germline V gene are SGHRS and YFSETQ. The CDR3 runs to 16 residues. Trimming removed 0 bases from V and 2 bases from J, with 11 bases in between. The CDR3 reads CASSLAGTINTGELFF. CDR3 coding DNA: TGCGCCAGCAGCTTGGCGGGGACGATCAACACCGGGGAGCTGTTTTTT.